This record concerns one T cell receptor beta chain sequence. The antigen is unknown. Germline V gives CDR1 MDHEN, CDR2 SYDVKM. The CDR3 is made up of 15 amino acids. Trimming stripped 2 bases from V and 10 bases from J, with 18 bases between. 60 Vbeta and 13 Jbeta primers were used in PCR. This table comes from immunoSEQ multiplex PCR, and its TCRdb copy is limited to in-frame clones, with some not included. The repertoire has about 140,000 clones, around three quarters of them found once; the top ten carry roughly 2.4%. The record originates from a study of cytomegalovirus exposure and HLA in healthy donors. Across the whole study: A prior study identified some 100 million unique TCR beta sequences from 180 million or so T cells.

Notes on the study in general: At a 0.05 false discovery rate, a later analysis found 18,000 or so TCR beta sequences to be associated with HLA alleles. It was reported that the classifier diagnosed cytomegalovirus status with high specificity and sensitivity in both the original and validation cohorts.

The clonotype originates from a young woman in good health and CMV-seropositive. The V gene is TRBV28, the J gene TRBJ2-1; no reliable D call. Sequences were obtained from PBMCs. In nucleotides, the CDR3 is TGTGCCAGCAGTTTAACTGGCACGAGAGGTGGCGAGCAGTTCTTC. Amino acid sequence: CASSLTGTRGGEQFF. The entire variable domain, with the rest obtained from reference TRBV28 and TRBJ2-1, is as follows: DVKVTQSSRYLVKRTGEKVFLECVQDMDHENMFWYRQDPGLGLRLIYFSYDVKMKEKGDIPEGYSVSREKKERFSLILESASTNQTSMYLCASSLTGTRGGEQFFGPGTRLTVL.